The subject of this entry is one T cell receptor beta chain. This sample was taken from a study of control samples from healthy donors and cancer patients. Assay used: immunoSEQ multiplex PCR; TCRdb lists only in-frame clones, some missing. The table has about 150,000 clones, over 90% seen once; the top ten hold around 2.4%. V lost 6 bases to trimming and J lost 5 bases, with 13 bases between them. The length of the CDR3 is 13 residues. This TCR came from a man between 45 and 60 years old in good health. The sequenced material came from blood. The chain links TRBV12-3 or TRBV12-4 to TRBJ2-5, with D perhaps given as TRBD1 or TRBD2 (5 bases each). The CDR3 DNA is TGTGCCAGCAGGATACGCTGGGGGGAGACCCAGTACTTC. Protein product: CASRIRWGETQYF.